One and the same sample provided the 2 T cell receptor beta chains below, sequenced in a study of blood T cell repertoires in COVID-19. The repertoire was sequenced with immunoSEQ multiplex PCR; TCRdb's copy has only in-frame clones and lacks some. The sample holds hundreds of thousands of clones, approximately 84% seen once. Sequenced material: peripheral blood. These receptors originate from a man in his fifties with acute or convalescent COVID-19.

The chain's CDR3 is CASSPSRGGGDIYGYTF. The CDR3 DNA reads TGTGCCAGCAGCCCCTCCAGGGGCGGGGGGGATATCTATGGCTACACCTTC. The rearrangement uses TRBV13 and TRBJ1-2; TRBD1 might be the D (6 bases). Germline V gene sequence: CDR1 PRHDT, CDR2 FYEKMQ (reference sequence). The V gene lost 5 bases and the J gene lost 4 bases, with 23 bases spanning the gap. This CDR3 has 17 residues.

J is TRBJ1-5 and V is TRBV20-1; D perhaps matches TRBD1 (6 bases). This CDR3 is 15 amino acids long. Germline V gene sequence: CDR1 DFQATT, CDR2 SNEGSKA (reference sequence). Trimming stripped 3 bases from V and 4 bases from J, with 16 bases between. The CDR3 coding sequence is TGCAGTGCTAGTGGAGGGGGAACAGTTAATCAGCCCCAGCATTTT. Its translation: CSASGGGTVNQPQHF.